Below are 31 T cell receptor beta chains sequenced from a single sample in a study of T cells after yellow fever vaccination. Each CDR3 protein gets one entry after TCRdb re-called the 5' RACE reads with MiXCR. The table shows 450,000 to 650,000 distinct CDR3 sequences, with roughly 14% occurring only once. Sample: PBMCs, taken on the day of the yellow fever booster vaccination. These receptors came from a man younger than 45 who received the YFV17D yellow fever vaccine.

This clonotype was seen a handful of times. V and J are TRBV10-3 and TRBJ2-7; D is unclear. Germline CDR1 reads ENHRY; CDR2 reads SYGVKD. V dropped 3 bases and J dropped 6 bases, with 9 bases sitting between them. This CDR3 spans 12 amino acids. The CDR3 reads CAISEGLPEQYF. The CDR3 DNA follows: TGTGCCATCAGTGAAGGTCTTCCCGAGCAGTACTTC.

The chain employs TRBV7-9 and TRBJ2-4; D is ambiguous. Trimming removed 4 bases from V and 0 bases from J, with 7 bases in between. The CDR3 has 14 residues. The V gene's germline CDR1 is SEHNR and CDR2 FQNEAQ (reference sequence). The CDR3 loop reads CASSSSIAKNIQYF. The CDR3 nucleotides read TGTGCCAGCAGCTCGAGTATAGCCAAAAACATTCAGTACTTC.

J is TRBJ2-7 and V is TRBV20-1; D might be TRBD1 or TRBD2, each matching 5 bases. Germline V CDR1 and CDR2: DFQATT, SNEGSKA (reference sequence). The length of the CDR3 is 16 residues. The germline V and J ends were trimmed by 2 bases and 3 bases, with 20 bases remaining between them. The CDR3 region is CSARPPLLRGYYEQYF. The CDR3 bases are TGCAGTGCTAGACCCCCACTATTACGGGGCTACTACGAGCAGTACTTC.

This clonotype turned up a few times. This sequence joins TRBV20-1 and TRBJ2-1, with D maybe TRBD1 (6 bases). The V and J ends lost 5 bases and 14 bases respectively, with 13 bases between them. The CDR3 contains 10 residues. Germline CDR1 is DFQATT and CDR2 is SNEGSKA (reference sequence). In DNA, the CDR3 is TGCAGTGCTGACGGGACAAGGAAGTTCTTC. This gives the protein CSADGTRKFF.

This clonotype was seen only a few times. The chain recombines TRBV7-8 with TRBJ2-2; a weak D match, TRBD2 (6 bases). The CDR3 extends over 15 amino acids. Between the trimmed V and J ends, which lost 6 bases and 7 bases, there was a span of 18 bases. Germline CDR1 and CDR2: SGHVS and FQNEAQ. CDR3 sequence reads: CASSPKRDFFGELFF. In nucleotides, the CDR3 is TGTGCCAGCAGTCCGAAACGGGACTTCTTCGGGGAGCTGTTTTTT.

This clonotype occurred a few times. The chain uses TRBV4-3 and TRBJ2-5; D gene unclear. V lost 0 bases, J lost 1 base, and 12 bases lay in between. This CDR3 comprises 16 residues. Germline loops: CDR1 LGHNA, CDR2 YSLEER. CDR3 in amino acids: CASSQEVGYTQETQYF. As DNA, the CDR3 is TGCGCCAGCAGCCAAGAGGTGGGCTACACCCAAGAGACCCAGTACTTC.

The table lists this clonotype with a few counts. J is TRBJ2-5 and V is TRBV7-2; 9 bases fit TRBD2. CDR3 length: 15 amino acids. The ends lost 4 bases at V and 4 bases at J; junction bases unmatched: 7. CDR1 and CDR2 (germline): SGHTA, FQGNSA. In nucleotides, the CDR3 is TGTGCCAGCAGCTACGAATATAGCGGGAGAGAGACCCAGTACTTC. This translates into CASSYEYSGRETQYF.

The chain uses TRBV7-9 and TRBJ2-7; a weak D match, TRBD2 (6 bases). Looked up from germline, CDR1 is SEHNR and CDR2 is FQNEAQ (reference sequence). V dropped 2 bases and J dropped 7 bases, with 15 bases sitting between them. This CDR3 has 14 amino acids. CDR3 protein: CASSLTGVAGEQYF. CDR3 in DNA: TGTGCCAGCAGCTTAACGGGAGTTGCGGGGGAGCAGTACTTC.

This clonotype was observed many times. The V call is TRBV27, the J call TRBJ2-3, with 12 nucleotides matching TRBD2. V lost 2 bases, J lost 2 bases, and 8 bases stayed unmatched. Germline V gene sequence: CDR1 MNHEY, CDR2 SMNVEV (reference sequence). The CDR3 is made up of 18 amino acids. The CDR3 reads CASSLRSSGRVPTDTQYF. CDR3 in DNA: TGTGCCAGCAGTTTAAGGTCTAGCGGGAGGGTGCCCACAGATACGCAGTATTTT.

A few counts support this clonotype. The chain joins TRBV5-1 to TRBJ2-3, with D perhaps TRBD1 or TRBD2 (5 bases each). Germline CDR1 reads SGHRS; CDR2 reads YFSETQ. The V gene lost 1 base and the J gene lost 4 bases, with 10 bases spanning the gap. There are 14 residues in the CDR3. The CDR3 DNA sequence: TGCGCCAGCAGCTTGTTGGGGGTCTCAGATACGCAGTATTTT. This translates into CASSLLGVSDTQYF.

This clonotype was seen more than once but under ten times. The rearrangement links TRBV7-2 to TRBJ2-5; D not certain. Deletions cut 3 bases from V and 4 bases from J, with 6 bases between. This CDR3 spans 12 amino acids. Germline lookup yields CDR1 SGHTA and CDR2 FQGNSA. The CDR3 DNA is TGTGCCAGCAGCTTCCCCCCAGAGACCCAGTACTTC. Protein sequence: CASSFPPETQYF.

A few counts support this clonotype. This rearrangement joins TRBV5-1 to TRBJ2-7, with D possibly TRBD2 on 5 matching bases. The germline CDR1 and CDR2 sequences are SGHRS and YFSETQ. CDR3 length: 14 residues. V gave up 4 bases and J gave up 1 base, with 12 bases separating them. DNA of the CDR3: TGCGCCAGCAGCCCCGTATCGGGGTCCTACGAGCAGTACTTC. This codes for CASSPVSGSYEQYF.

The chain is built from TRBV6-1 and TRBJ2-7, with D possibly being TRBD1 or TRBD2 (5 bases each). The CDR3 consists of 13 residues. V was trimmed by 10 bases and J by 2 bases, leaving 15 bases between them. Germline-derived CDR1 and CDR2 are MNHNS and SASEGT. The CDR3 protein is CATSRDGTYEQYF. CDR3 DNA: TGTGCCACCTCCCGGGACGGTACCTACGAGCAGTACTTC.

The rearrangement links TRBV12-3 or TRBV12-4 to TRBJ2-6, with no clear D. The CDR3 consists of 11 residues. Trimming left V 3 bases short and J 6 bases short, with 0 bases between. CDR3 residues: CASSLANVLTF. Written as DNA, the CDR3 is TGTGCCAGCAGTTTGGCCAACGTCCTGACTTTC.

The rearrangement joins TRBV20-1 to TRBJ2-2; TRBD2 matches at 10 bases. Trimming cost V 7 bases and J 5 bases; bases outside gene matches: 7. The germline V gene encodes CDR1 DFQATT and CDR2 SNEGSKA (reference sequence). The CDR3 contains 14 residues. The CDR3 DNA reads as TGCAGTGTAAGAGCGGGAGGGAGGACCGGGGAGCTGTTTTTT. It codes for CSVRAGGRTGELFF.

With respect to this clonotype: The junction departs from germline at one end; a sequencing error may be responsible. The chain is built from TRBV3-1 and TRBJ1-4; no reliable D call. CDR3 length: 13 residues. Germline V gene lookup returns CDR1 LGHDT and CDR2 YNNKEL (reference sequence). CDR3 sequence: CASSQDLAGLIRF. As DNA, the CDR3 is TGTGCCAGCAGCCAAGATCTAGCAGGACTCATCAGGTTT.

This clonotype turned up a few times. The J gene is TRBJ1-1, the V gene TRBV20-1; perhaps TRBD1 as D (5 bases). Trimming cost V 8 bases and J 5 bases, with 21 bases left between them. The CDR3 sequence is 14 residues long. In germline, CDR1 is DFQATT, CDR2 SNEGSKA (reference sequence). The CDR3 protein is CSTRRRWGGTEAFF. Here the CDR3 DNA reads TGCAGTACCCGACGGCGGTGGGGCGGTACTGAAGCTTTCTTT.

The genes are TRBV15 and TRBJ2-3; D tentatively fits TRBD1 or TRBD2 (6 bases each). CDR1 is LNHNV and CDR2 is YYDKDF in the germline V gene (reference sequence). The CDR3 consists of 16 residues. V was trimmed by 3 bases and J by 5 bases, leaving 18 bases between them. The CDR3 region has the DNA TGTGCCACCAGCAGTCTGGGGGGCGGAGCCGGAGATACGCAGTATTTT. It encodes CATSSLGGGAGDTQYF.

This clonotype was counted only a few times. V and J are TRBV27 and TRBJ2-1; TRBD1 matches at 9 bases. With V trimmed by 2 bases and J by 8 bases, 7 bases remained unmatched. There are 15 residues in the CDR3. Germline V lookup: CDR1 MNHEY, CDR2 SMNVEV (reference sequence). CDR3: CASSLKGQGFHEQFF. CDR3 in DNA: TGTGCCAGCAGTTTAAAGGGACAGGGTTTTCATGAGCAGTTCTTC.

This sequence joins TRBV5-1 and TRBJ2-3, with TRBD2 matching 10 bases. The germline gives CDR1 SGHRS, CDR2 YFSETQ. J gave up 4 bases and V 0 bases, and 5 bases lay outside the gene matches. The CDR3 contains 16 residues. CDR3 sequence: CASSLGPSGSADTQYF. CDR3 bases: TGCGCCAGCAGCTTGGGGCCTAGCGGGAGCGCAGATACGCAGTATTTT. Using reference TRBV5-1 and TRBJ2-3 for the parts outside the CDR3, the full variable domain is KAGVTQTPRYLIKTRGQQVTLSCSPISGHRSVSWYQQTPGQGLQFLFEYFSETQRNKGNFPGRFSGRQFSNSRSEMNVSTLELGDSALYLCASSLGPSGSADTQYFGPGTRLTVL.

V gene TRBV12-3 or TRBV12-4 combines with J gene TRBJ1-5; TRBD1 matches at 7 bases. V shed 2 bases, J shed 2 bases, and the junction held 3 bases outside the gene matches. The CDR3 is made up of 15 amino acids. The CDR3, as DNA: TGTGCCAGCAGTTTACAGGGGGAGGGCAATCAGCCCCAGCATTTT. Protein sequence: CASSLQGEGNQPQHF.

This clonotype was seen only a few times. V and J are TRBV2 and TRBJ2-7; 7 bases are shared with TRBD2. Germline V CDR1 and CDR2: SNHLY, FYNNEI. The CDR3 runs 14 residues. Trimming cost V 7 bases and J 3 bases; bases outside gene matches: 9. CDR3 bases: TGTGCCAGCATGCCGGGACTAAGAATCTACGAGCAGTACTTC. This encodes CASMPGLRIYEQYF.

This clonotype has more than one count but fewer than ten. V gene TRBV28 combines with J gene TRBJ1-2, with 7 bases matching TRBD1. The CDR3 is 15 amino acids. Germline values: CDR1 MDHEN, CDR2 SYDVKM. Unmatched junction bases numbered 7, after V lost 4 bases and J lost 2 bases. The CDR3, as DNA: TGTGCCAGCAGTTCAATTAGCAGGGGGAACTATGGCTACACCTTC. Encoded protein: CASSSISRGNYGYTF.

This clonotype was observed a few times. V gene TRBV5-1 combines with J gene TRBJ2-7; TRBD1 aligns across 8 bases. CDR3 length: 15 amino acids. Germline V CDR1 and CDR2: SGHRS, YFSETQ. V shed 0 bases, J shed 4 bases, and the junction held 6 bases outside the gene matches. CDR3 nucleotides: TGCGCCAGCAGCTTGGCCTTGGGACAGGAGTACGAGCAGTACTTC. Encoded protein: CASSLALGQEYEQYF. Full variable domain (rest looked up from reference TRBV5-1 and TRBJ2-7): KAGVTQTPRYLIKTRGQQVTLSCSPISGHRSVSWYQQTPGQGLQFLFEYFSETQRNKGNFPGRFSGRQFSNSRSEMNVSTLELGDSALYLCASSLALGQEYEQYFGPGTRLTVT.

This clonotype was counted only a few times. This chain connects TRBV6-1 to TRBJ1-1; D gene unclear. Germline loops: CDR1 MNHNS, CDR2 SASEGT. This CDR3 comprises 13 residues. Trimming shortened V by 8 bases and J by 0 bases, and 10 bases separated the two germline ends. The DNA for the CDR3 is TGTGCCAGCCTCCCCAGGTTGAACACTGAAGCTTTCTTT. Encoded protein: CASLPRLNTEAFF.

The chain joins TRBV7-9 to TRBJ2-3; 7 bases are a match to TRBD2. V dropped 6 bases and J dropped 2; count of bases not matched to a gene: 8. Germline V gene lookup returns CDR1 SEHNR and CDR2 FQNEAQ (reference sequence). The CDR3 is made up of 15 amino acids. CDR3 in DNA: TGTGCCAGCAGTCTACCTCAGCGGGACACAGATACGCAGTATTTT. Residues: CASSLPQRDTDTQYF.

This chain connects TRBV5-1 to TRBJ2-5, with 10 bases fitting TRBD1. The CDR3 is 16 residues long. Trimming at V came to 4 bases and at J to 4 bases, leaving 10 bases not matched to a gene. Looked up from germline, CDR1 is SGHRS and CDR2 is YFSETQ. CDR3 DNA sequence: TGCGCCAGCAGCCCGCCGGGACAGGGGTTCACAGAGACCCAGTACTTC. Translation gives CASSPPGQGFTETQYF.

The CDR3 DNA sequence: TGCAGTGCCCACACTGAAGCTTTCTTT. Its protein product is CSAHTEAFF. V and J are TRBV20-1 and TRBJ1-1; D is unresolved. The length of the CDR3 is 9 residues. From germline, CDR1 is DFQATT and CDR2 SNEGSKA (reference sequence). Trimming left V 6 bases short and J 3 bases short, with 2 bases between.

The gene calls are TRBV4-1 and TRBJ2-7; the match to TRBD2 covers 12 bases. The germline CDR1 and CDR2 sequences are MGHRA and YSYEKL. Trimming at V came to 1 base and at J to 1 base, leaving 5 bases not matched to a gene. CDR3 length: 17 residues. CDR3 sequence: CASSQVLAGGFSYEQYF. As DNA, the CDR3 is TGCGCCAGCAGCCAAGTACTAGCGGGAGGCTTTTCCTACGAGCAGTACTTC.

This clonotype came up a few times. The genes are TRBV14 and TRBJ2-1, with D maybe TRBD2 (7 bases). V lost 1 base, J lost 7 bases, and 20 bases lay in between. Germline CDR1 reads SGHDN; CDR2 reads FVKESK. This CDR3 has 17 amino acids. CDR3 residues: CASSQGLWGAGVNEQFF. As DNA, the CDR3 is TGTGCCAGCAGCCAAGGGCTTTGGGGGGCGGGAGTGAATGAGCAGTTCTTC.

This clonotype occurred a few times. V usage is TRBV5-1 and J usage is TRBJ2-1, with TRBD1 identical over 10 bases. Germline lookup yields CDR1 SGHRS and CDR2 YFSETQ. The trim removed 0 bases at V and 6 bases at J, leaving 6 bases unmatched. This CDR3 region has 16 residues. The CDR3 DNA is TGCGCCAGCAGCTTGGATGGGGGACAGGGGATCAATGAGCAGTTCTTC. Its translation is CASSLDGGQGINEQFF.